Reported below is one TCR beta chain. Its target is unknown. RNA, once extracted, was reverse transcribed into cDNA for use as the sequencing template. The method was immunoSEQ multiplex PCR; TCRdb's version includes in-frame clones alone and lacks a portion of them. The table records about 140,000 clones, roughly 60% of them present only once. T lymphocytes (CD4+ and CD8+) were sorted from PBMCs. This entry comes from a study of CD8+ T cells in alopecia areata. After removal of 4 bases from V and 4 bases from J, the junction contained 5 bases not matched to a gene. The CDR3 sequence is 14 residues long. Germline values: CDR1 SGHRS, CDR2 YFSETQ. Notes on the study in general: Clonality in lesional scalp, especially alopecia totalis/universalis, exceeded that of normal scalp. Researchers reported that TCR sharing among patients proved less clear than in mice, possibly HLA-linked.

The chain recombines TRBV5-1 with TRBJ2-3; 8 bases are a match to TRBD2. The source material was CD4+ T cells sorted from blood. The clonotype was recovered from a human donor in good health. The CDR3 region is CASSPGGVADTQYF. CDR3 nucleotide sequence: TGCGCCAGCAGCCCGGGAGGGGTGGCAGATACGCAGTATTTT.